The 20 T cell receptor beta chains presented below share a single source sample, sequenced in a study of sequential checkpoint blockade in melanoma (dated by TCRdb to the late 2010s). Libraries were prepared through the immunoSEQ multiplex PCR assay. The source is immuneACCESS, and TCRdb retained only in-frame sequences with V and J called. Part of the clones is not carried over; for the studies checked, unresolved V genes explain less than half of this, and the remainder is unexplained. In this sample the table shows approximately 21,000 clones, about four fifths of which occur a single time. Approximately 10% of the sample comes from the top ten. According to the study, the label for this sample's treatment or condition signals: randomized to nivolumab then ipilimumab (arm A) or the reverse (arm B). The sequences come from CD8+ T cells sorted from blood (inferred from file names), collected from a patient given nivolumab and ipilimumab in sequence. Source of these receptors: a human donor with melanoma.

In regard to this clone: One end of the junction fails to match germline, which may point to a read error. This CDR3 reads CASTLAGAGESYEQYF. The CDR3 DNA follows: TGTGCCAGCACCTTAGCCGGGGCAGGGGAGTCCTACGAGCAGTACTTC. The chain is built from TRBV7-8 and TRBJ2-7; TRBD1 is a possible D gene (6 bases). The CDR3 is 16 amino acids. Germline CDR1 is SGHVS and CDR2 is FQNEAQ.

The chain carries TRBV25-1 and TRBJ1-4; D unresolved. Germline V CDR1 and CDR2: MGHDK, SYGVNS. The ends were cut back, 3 bases at V and 7 bases at J, with 9 bases in the middle. The CDR3 length is 13 residues. CDR3 sequence (DNA): TGTGCCAGCAGTGATTTTTCGAGTGAAAAACTGTTTTTT. Protein: CASSDFSSEKLFF.

The chain has TRBV7-8 and TRBJ2-2; 7 bases agree with TRBD2. Germline V gene sequence: CDR1 SGHVS, CDR2 FQNEAQ. Germline trimming cut 5 bases from V and 9 bases from J; bases unmatched to any gene: 12. The CDR3 contains 15 residues. The CDR3 coding sequence is TGTGCCAGCAGCAAACTAGCGTCCGATGTGTGGGAGCTGTTTTTT. This sequence encodes CASSKLASDVWELFF.

This chain uses TRBV5-1 with TRBJ2-5, with 11 bases fitting TRBD1. This CDR3 has 16 residues. CDR1 is SGHRS, CDR2 YFSETQ, per germline. V lost 0 bases to trimming and J lost 4 bases; unmatched junction nucleotides: 5. CDR3 sequence reads: CASSLGDRGITETQYF. The CDR3 nucleotides read TGCGCCAGCAGCTTGGGGGACAGGGGGATCACAGAGACCCAGTACTTC.

CDR3 DNA: TGTGCCAGCAGTTTAAAGGACAGGCAACCCCTCCACTTT. This translates into CASSLKDRQPLHF. The chain links TRBV27 to TRBJ1-6, with TRBD1 matching 7 bases. V dropped 2 bases and J dropped 12; count of bases not matched to a gene: 4. CDR1 is MNHEY and CDR2 is SMNVEV in the germline V gene (reference sequence). The CDR3 has 13 amino acids.

The rearrangement links TRBV4-1 to TRBJ1-4; 11 bases are a match to TRBD1. The CDR3 consists of 15 residues. The germline CDR1 and CDR2 sequences are MGHRA and YSYEKL. V trimming: 4 bases; J trimming: 7 bases; junction bases outside the gene matches: 5. The CDR3 DNA reads TGCGCCAGCAGCCCCCAGGGGACAGGGGGTGAAAAACTGTTTTTT. Amino acids: CASSPQGTGGEKLFF.

The rearrangement uses TRBV28 and TRBJ2-1, with TRBD2 identical over 8 bases. Germline values: CDR1 MDHEN, CDR2 SYDVKM. V lost 6 bases to trimming and J lost 5 bases; unmatched junction nucleotides: 9. The CDR3 length is 15 residues. CDR3 coding DNA: TGTGCCAGCAGATTAAGCGGGAGCAGAGACAATGAGCAGTTCTTC. It encodes CASRLSGSRDNEQFF. Full variable domain (remainder filled in from reference TRBV28 and TRBJ2-1): DVKVTQSSRYLVKRTGEKVFLECVQDMDHENMFWYRQDPGLGLRLIYFSYDVKMKEKGDIPEGYSVSREKKERFSLILESASTNQTSMYLCASRLSGSRDNEQFFGPGTRLTVL.

The chain recombines TRBV9 with TRBJ2-1; tentative D call: TRBD1 (6 bases). V was trimmed by 3 bases and J by 7 bases, leaving 14 bases between them. Germline V gene sequence: CDR1 SGDLS, CDR2 YYNGEE. CDR3 length: 14 residues. CDR3 in amino acids: CASSARLRGNEQFF. The CDR3 DNA sequence: TGTGCCAGCAGCGCCCGTTTGAGGGGGAATGAGCAGTTCTTC.

In this sample, this clone turned up a few times. The chain combines TRBV30 with TRBJ1-2, with 8 bases lining up with TRBD1. Germline lookup yields CDR1 GTSNPN and CDR2 SVGIG (reference sequence). CDR3 size: 13 residues. J lost 8 bases, V lost 3 bases, and 8 bases had no gene match. CDR3 DNA sequence: TGTGCCTGGAGCCGACAGGGGACGGACGGCTACACCTTC. Translation: CAWSRQGTDGYTF.

The chain is built from TRBV7-8 and TRBJ2-1, with 10 bases that match TRBD2. Germline loops: CDR1 SGHVS, CDR2 FQNEAQ. This CDR3 has 19 amino acids. V lost 1 base to trimming and J lost 0 bases; unmatched junction nucleotides: 9. CDR3 in amino acids: CASSLDPRSGGASYNEQFF. CDR3 sequence (DNA): TGTGCCAGCAGCTTAGATCCCCGCAGCGGGGGGGCCTCCTACAATGAGCAGTTCTTC.

The rearrangement joins TRBV6-5 to TRBJ2-7, with 7 bases lining up with TRBD1. The V gene's germline CDR1 is MNHEY and CDR2 SVGAGI. With 0 bases clipped from V and 4 bases from J, the junction kept 6 bases outside the gene matches. The length of the CDR3 is 15 residues. Here the CDR3 DNA reads TGTGCCAGCAGTTACTCGGTACAGGGACAGTACGAGCAGTACTTC. Its translation: CASSYSVQGQYEQYF.

This clone has only a few counts. J is TRBJ1-2 and V is TRBV28; possible D gene TRBD1, 5 bases. The CDR3 covers 15 residues. Germline V gives CDR1 MDHEN, CDR2 SYDVKM. Trimming took off 2 bases at V and 8 bases at J, with 18 bases between the two ends. CDR3 sequence: CASSLPLGAGVGYTF. CDR3 bases: TGTGCCAGCAGTTTACCCCTCGGGGCGGGGGTCGGCTACACCTTC.

The genes are TRBV18 and TRBJ2-2, with D possibly matching TRBD1 (8 bases). Germline V lookup: CDR1 KGHSH, CDR2 LQKENI. The CDR3 is made up of 16 amino acids. V was shortened by 1 base and J by 3 bases, with 12 bases between the two germline ends. The CDR3 loop is CASSPRQGRDTGELFF. The CDR3 DNA is TGTGCCAGCTCACCACGACAGGGGAGGGACACCGGGGAGCTGTTTTTT.

This clone showed up just a few times. The gene calls are TRBV19 and TRBJ2-7, with TRBD1 identical over 9 bases. V shed 10 bases, J shed 2 bases, and the junction held 6 bases outside the gene matches. The CDR3 totals 13 residues. Germline CDR1 is LNHDA and CDR2 is SQIVND (reference sequence). CDR3 sequence: CATGQGRAYEQYF. The DNA for the CDR3 is TGTGCCACTGGACAGGGGAGGGCCTACGAGCAGTACTTC.

This chain links TRBV7-2 with TRBJ1-1; D not resolved. CDR3 length: 15 residues. The V end lost 1 base, the J end lost 7 bases, and 16 bases lay between the germline ends. CDR1 is SGHTA, CDR2 FQGNSA, per germline. This CDR3 is CASSLVTPGKFEAFF. CDR3 bases: TGTGCCAGCAGCTTAGTAACACCGGGGAAGTTTGAAGCTTTCTTT. Looking up the rest from reference TRBV7-2 and TRBJ1-1 gives the full variable domain: GAGVSQSPSNKVTEKGKDVELRCDPISGHTALYWYRQSLGQGLEFLIYFQGNSAPDKSGLPSDRFSAERTGGSVSTLTIQRTQQEDSAVYLCASSLVTPGKFEAFFGQGTRLTVV.

Worth noting for this clone: Sequence at one end of the junction differs from germline and may be a read error. This sequence joins TRBV5-1 and TRBJ2-1; 10 nucleotides line up with TRBD2. CDR3 size: 21 residues. Germline CDR1 and CDR2: SGHRS and YFSETQ. CDR3 bases: TGCGCCAGCAGCTACCCCCTACAGGGGGTCAGGACTAGCGGACCCTATAATGAGCAGTTCTTC. Its protein product is CASSYPLQGVRTSGPYNEQFF.

V gene TRBV7-2 combines with J gene TRBJ2-5, with 13 bases that match TRBD2. This CDR3 is built from 15 residues. Germline V lookup: CDR1 SGHTA, CDR2 FQGNSA. With V trimmed by 4 bases and J by 5 bases, 4 bases remained unmatched. The CDR3 bases are TGTGCCAGCAGCTGGACTAGCGGGAGTGGGGAGACCCAGTACTTC. It translates to CASSWTSGSGETQYF.

The chain is built from TRBV27 and TRBJ2-1; tentative D call: TRBD1 (6 bases). Germline CDR1 MNHEY, CDR2 SMNVEV (reference sequence). The CDR3 runs to 12 residues. V was trimmed by 6 bases and J by 10 bases, leaving 13 bases between them. The CDR3 nucleotides read TGTGCCAGCAGGTTACAGGGTACGGAGCAGTTCTTC. Residues: CASRLQGTEQFF.

The chain has TRBV5-1 and TRBJ2-3; tentative D call: TRBD2 (5 bases). The CDR3 is 13 residues long. Germline V gene sequence: CDR1 SGHRS, CDR2 YFSETQ. Trimming removed 4 bases at V and 3 bases at J, with 9 bases between. CDR3 in DNA: TGCGCCAGCAGCACACTAGTGACAGATACGCAGTATTTT. It translates to CASSTLVTDTQYF. The whole variable domain, remainder taken from reference TRBV5-1 and TRBJ2-3, is KAGVTQTPRYLIKTRGQQVTLSCSPISGHRSVSWYQQTPGQGLQFLFEYFSETQRNKGNFPGRFSGRQFSNSRSEMNVSTLELGDSALYLCASSTLVTDTQYFGPGTRLTVL.

The chain couples TRBV7-3 to TRBJ2-7, with 7 positions matching TRBD1. Germline CDR1 SGHTA, CDR2 FQGTGA. This CDR3 has 11 residues. Trimming took 4 bases from V and 12 from J; bases not matched to a gene: 6. The CDR3 nucleotides are TGTGCCAGCAGCTCACAGGGACAGCTGTACTTC. It specifies CASSSQGQLYF.